The 20 T cell receptor beta chains below were found in one sample sequenced in a study of T cells in Graves' hyperthyroidism and ophthalmopathy (dated by TCRdb to about 2019). Libraries were built with multiplex PCR. The sequencing machine was an Illumina HiSeq 2000. TCR beta CDR3 regions were amplified from RNA transcripts. A first-round RT-PCR of the TCR CDR3 used the HTBI primer set with the Qiagen OneStep RT-PCR kit. Using fastp trimming at Q25 and MiXCR clonotype assembly, TCRdb reanalyzed the public sequencing data and kept in-frame beta chains. Entries are consolidated by CDR3 protein sequence, retaining the most common genes and DNA. Across this sample there are under 300,000 distinct CDR3 sequences, with 20% to 25% seen only once. The ten largest clones capture around 65% of the sample. The sample consisted of blood. Source of these receptors: a man aged 25-40 years with Graves' ophthalmopathy.

The chain carries TRBV28 and TRBJ2-5; D is unresolved. The germline V gene has CDR1 MDHEN and CDR2 SYDVKM. Trimming left V 8 bases short and J 4 bases short, with 11 bases between. The CDR3 is 12 residues long. The CDR3 loop reads CASAGVLETQYF. CDR3 bases: TGTGCCAGCGCTGGGGTCCTAGAGACCCAGTACTTC.

This clonotype has a single count. One base away lies a much larger clone, so this may be a sequencing read error. The CDR3: CASSLVGAYGYTF. DNA for the CDR3: TGTGCCAGCAGCTTAGTGGGGGCCTATGGCTACACCTTC. The genes are TRBV5-4 and TRBJ1-2, with D possibly matching TRBD1 (6 bases). Trimming left V 2 bases short and J 4 bases short, with 9 bases between. The CDR3 covers 13 residues. Germline CDR1 reads SGHNT; CDR2 reads YYREEE (reference sequence). Variable domain in full (rest from reference TRBV5-4 and TRBJ1-2): ETGVTQSPTHLIKTRGQQVTLRCSSQSGHNTVSWYQQALGQGPQFIFQYYREEENGRGNFPPRFSGLQFPNYSSELNVNALELDDSALYLCASSLVGAYGYTFGSGTRLTVV.

This clonotype was seen more than once but under ten times. CDR3 region: CASSQSPTGHEKLFF. The CDR3 bases are TGTGCCAGCAGCCAGTCCCCGACAGGGCATGAAAAACTGTTTTTT. The chain recombines TRBV3-1 with TRBJ1-4, with 7 nucleotides matching TRBD1. Trimming removed 3 bases from V and 6 bases from J; junction bases left unmatched: 7. Germline loops: CDR1 LGHDT, CDR2 YNNKEL (reference sequence). The length of the CDR3 is 15 residues.

This sequence joins TRBV27 and TRBJ2-7; D perhaps matches TRBD1 (6 bases). Trimming removed 7 bases at V and 5 bases at J, with 9 bases between. Germline V CDR1 and CDR2: MNHEY, SMNVEV (reference sequence). CDR3 length: 11 amino acids. DNA of the CDR3: TGTGCCAGCACAAACAGGGACGAGCAGTACTTC. This gives the protein CASTNRDEQYF.

About this clonotype itself: It may be a read error: a sequence one base away is much more abundant. The chain joins TRBV24-1 to TRBJ2-5; 7 nucleotides agree with TRBD2. The ends lost 4 bases at V and 7 bases at J; junction bases unmatched: 8. CDR1 is KGHDR and CDR2 is SFDVKD in the germline V gene. This CDR3 has 14 amino acids. DNA of the CDR3: TGTGCCACCAGTGACCCCCTGGGAGGGGCGACCCAGTACTTC. This codes for CATSDPLGGATQYF.

The gene calls are TRBV28 and TRBJ2-3; no reliable D call. V was clipped by 1 base and J by 4 bases, with 3 bases between them. The germline V gene encodes CDR1 MDHEN and CDR2 SYDVKM. CDR3 size: 12 residues. CDR3 amino acids: CASSLFPDTQYF. CDR3 DNA: TGTGCCAGCAGTTTATTTCCAGATACGCAGTATTTT. The full variable domain, completed using reference TRBV28 and TRBJ2-3, is DVKVTQSSRYLVKRTGEKVFLECVQDMDHENMFWYRQDPGLGLRLIYFSYDVKMKEKGDIPEGYSVSREKKERFSLILESASTNQTSMYLCASSLFPDTQYFGPGTRLTVL.

This clonotype was seen at least ten times. The chain links TRBV27 to TRBJ2-7, with 9 bases fitting TRBD2. The germline V gene encodes CDR1 MNHEY and CDR2 SMNVEV (reference sequence). The CDR3 spans 13 residues. The V segment lost 3 bases and the J segment 6 bases; nucleotides outside the gene matches: 3. CDR3 protein: CASSLVAGVEQYF. Here the CDR3 DNA reads TGTGCCAGCAGTTTGGTAGCGGGAGTCGAGCAGTACTTC.

This clonotype was seen a few times. The V and J genes are TRBV2 and TRBJ2-7, with 7 bases aligning to TRBD1. Trimming removed 7 bases from V and 2 bases from J; junction bases left unmatched: 8. Germline loops: CDR1 SNHLY, CDR2 FYNNEI. The CDR3 is 14 amino acids. CDR3 in amino acids: CASTLRGLAYEQYF. The CDR3 DNA sequence: TGTGCCAGCACGCTAAGGGGGCTTGCCTACGAGCAGTACTTC.

Worth noting for this clonotype: The junction shows a germline mismatch at one end, possibly a read error. This sequence joins TRBV20-1 and TRBJ2-7, with D maybe TRBD2 (5 bases). This CDR3 spans 14 amino acids. Germline lookup yields CDR1 DFQATT and CDR2 SNEGSKA (reference sequence). Here the CDR3 DNA reads TGTAGTGCTAGAGTCGAGGGCCTCCCCCCCGAGCAGTACTTC. It encodes CSARVEGLPPEQYF.

CDR3 DNA: TGTGCCAGCAGGGGACAGACCAACGAGCAGTACTTC. This encodes CASRGQTNEQYF. The V and J genes are TRBV6-1 and TRBJ2-7; 7 nucleotides line up with TRBD1. V shed 6 bases and J 5 bases; nucleotides not matched to a gene: 4. From germline, CDR1 is MNHNS and CDR2 SASEGT. The CDR3 sequence is 12 residues long.

This clonotype was detected many times. The rearrangement joins TRBV2 to TRBJ1-6, with D perhaps matching TRBD1 (6 bases). This CDR3 has 15 amino acids. The ends were cut back, 3 bases at V and 9 bases at J, with 15 bases in the middle. The germline gives CDR1 SNHLY, CDR2 FYNNEI. CDR3 amino acids: CASSEGAGFSSPLHF. The CDR3 bases are TGTGCCAGCAGTGAGGGGGCAGGGTTTAGTTCACCCCTCCACTTT.

This clonotype has only a few counts. This sequence joins TRBV6-1 and TRBJ2-7, with 9 bases lining up with TRBD2. Germline lookup yields CDR1 MNHNS and CDR2 SASEGT. Germline trimming cut 5 bases from V and 5 bases from J; bases unmatched to any gene: 4. This CDR3 has 13 residues. CDR3 in DNA: TGTGCCAGCAGTATCGGGACTAGCAACGAGCAGTACTTC. Translation: CASSIGTSNEQYF.

This clonotype was observed a few times. The chain joins TRBV20-1 to TRBJ2-5, with D perhaps given as TRBD1 or TRBD2 (5 bases each). V lost 3 bases and J 2 bases, leaving 13 bases between the germline ends. Germline loops: CDR1 DFQATT, CDR2 SNEGSKA (reference sequence). The CDR3 is 14 residues long. The CDR3 DNA reads as TGCAGTGCTAGCCCCGGGGCAGGGCAAGAGACCCAGTACTTC. Translating it yields CSASPGAGQETQYF.

The J gene is TRBJ1-4, the V gene TRBV3-1, with 7 positions matching TRBD1. The germline V gene has CDR1 LGHDT and CDR2 YNNKEL (reference sequence). J gave up 7 bases and V 0 bases, and 8 bases lay outside the gene matches. The CDR3 extends over 16 amino acids. The CDR3 DNA is TGTGCCAGCAGCCAAGATCCGATGACAGGGACTGAAAAACTGTTTTTT. It encodes CASSQDPMTGTEKLFF.

The chain couples TRBV6-1 to TRBJ1-1; a weak D match, TRBD1 (5 bases). This CDR3 region has 14 residues. CDR1 is MNHNS and CDR2 is SASEGT in the germline V gene. Trimming pared 8 bases from V and 2 bases from J, leaving 15 bases between. The CDR3 DNA reads as TGTGCCAGCTTACCATCGAGGGGAAACACTGAAGCTTTCTTT. Translating gives CASLPSRGNTEAFF.

In its sample, this clonotype was seen many times. The J gene is TRBJ2-7, the V gene TRBV27; D is perhaps TRBD1 (5 bases). The V gene lost 8 bases and the J gene lost 3 bases, with 5 bases spanning the gap. Germline V gene lookup returns CDR1 MNHEY and CDR2 SMNVEV (reference sequence). The CDR3 length is 10 residues. In DNA, the CDR3 is TGTGCCAGCGGACACTACGAGCAGTACTTC. Amino acids: CASGHYEQYF.

This clonotype was counted many times. V and J are TRBV30 and TRBJ1-6; D might be TRBD1 (5 bases). Deletions cut 0 bases from V and 7 bases from J, with 10 bases between. Germline CDR1 and CDR2: GTSNPN and SVGIG (reference sequence). The CDR3 covers 14 residues. CDR3 residues: CAWSVQGMNSPLHF. The CDR3 nucleotides are TGTGCCTGGAGTGTGCAGGGAATGAATTCACCCCTCCACTTT.

The count of this clonotype is one. The CDR3, as DNA: TGTGCCAGCAGCTCCCGGACAGTTACTAACTATGGCTACACCTTC. This codes for CASSSRTVTNYGYTF. The chain couples TRBV7-9 to TRBJ1-2; D may be TRBD1 (6 bases). CDR1 SEHNR and CDR2 FQNEAQ come from the germline V gene (reference sequence). Deletions cut 4 bases from V and 0 bases from J, with 12 bases between. This CDR3 spans 15 amino acids.

This clonotype was detected ten times or more. The genes are TRBV11-3 and TRBJ2-5; D is perhaps TRBD1 or TRBD2 (5 bases each). There are 16 residues in the CDR3. V gave up 6 bases and J gave up 4 bases, with 21 bases separating them. Germline CDR1 reads SGHNT; CDR2 reads YENEEA. The CDR3 here is CASSLVGSPTGETQYF. CDR3 bases: TGTGCCAGCAGTCTAGTGGGGAGTCCTACAGGAGAGACCCAGTACTTC.

This clonotype was picked up a small number of times. The chain links TRBV30 to TRBJ1-5, with D possibly matching TRBD1 (6 bases). The germline V gene has CDR1 GTSNPN and CDR2 SVGIG (reference sequence). V was clipped by 5 bases and J by 3 bases, with 17 bases between them. The CDR3 length is 15 residues. CDR3 in amino acids: CAWGTRQADNQPQHF. CDR3 DNA: TGTGCCTGGGGAACCCGACAGGCTGACAATCAGCCCCAGCATTTT.